This T cell receptor (beta chain) appears in the sequencing data of a study of cytomegalovirus exposure and HLA in healthy donors. Looking at the study overall: An earlier analysis identified 100 million to 130 million unique TCR beta sequences in 170 million or so T cells.

This PCR relied on a set of 60 Vbeta primers and 13 Jbeta primers. This table comes from immunoSEQ multiplex PCR, and its TCRdb copy is limited to in-frame clones, with some not included. The table lists 150,000 to 200,000 clones, approximately 82% of them singletons, with approximately 2% in the top ten. The CDR3 sequence is 14 residues long. Germline CDR1 and CDR2: SGHDN and FVKESK. The V end was cut by 4 bases, the J end by 5 bases, with 15 bases between. The sequencing sample was made of PBMCs. The clonotype originates from a woman younger than 30 in good health and CMV-seropositive. This sequence joins TRBV14 and TRBJ2-7; maybe TRBD1 (6 bases). The CDR3 reads CASSRTGTSHEQYV. DNA for the CDR3: TGTGCCAGCAGCCGCACCGGGACAAGCCACGAGCAGTACGTC.